The 7 T cell receptor beta chains below all came from one sample that was sequenced in a study of monozygotic twins with inflammatory bowel disease. Using the 5' RACE reads, TCRdb records one entry per CDR3 protein without DNA. The listing records under 200,000 distinct CDR3 sequences. What was sequenced was blood. These receptor sequences come from a human donor with ulcerative colitis or Crohn's disease, or a healthy co-twin of an affected twin (not recorded which).

The chain has TRBV10-3 and TRBJ1-1. From germline, CDR1 is ENHRY and CDR2 SYGVKD. CDR3 size: 13 residues. This CDR3 is CAISAKVNTEAFF.

CDR3 residues: CASRTTGTGSYEQYF. V usage is TRBV5-1 and J usage is TRBJ2-7; the D call from TCRdb, TRBD1, cannot be confirmed without DNA. The CDR3 consists of 15 residues. The germline V gene has CDR1 SGHRS and CDR2 YFSETQ.

The CDR3 reads CAWGDGGQAKNMQYF. The chain carries TRBV30 and TRBJ2-4; there is no DNA to check the TCRdb D call of TRBD1. The CDR3 loop spans 15 amino acids. Germline V gives CDR1 GTSNPN, CDR2 SVGIG (reference sequence).

V is TRBV11-1 and J is TRBJ1-5; without DNA, the TCRdb call of TRBD1 cannot be checked. Germline V gene data show CDR1 as SGHAT and CDR2 as FQDESV (reference sequence). The CDR3 contains 19 residues. CDR3 residues: CASSLELDVQNRGNQPQHF.

The rearrangement joins TRBV7-2 to TRBJ1-4; checking the TCRdb D call of TRBD1 is not possible without DNA. This CDR3 contains 14 residues. Germline V gene data show CDR1 as SGHTA and CDR2 as FQGNSA. The CDR3 spells CASSSRVVNEKLFF.

The chain recombines TRBV7-9 with TRBJ1-4; the TRBD1 assignment by TCRdb is unverifiable without DNA. The CDR3 has 15 residues. CDR1 and CDR2 from the germline V gene are SEHNR and FQNEAQ (reference sequence). The CDR3: CASRSPGQGNEKLFF.

The CDR3 sequence is CASTGKAPYGYTF. The chain has TRBV5-6 and TRBJ1-2; TCRdb's assignment of TRBD1 cannot be checked, as there is no DNA. Germline assignment: CDR1 SGHDT and CDR2 YYEEEE. The CDR3 extends over 13 amino acids. The whole variable domain, filled in from reference TRBV5-6 and TRBJ1-2, reads DAGVTQSPTHLIKTRGQQVTLRCSPKSGHDTVSWYQQALGQGPQFIFQYYEEEERQRGNFPDRFSGHQFPNYSSELNVNALLLGDSALYLCASTGKAPYGYTFGSGTRLTVV.